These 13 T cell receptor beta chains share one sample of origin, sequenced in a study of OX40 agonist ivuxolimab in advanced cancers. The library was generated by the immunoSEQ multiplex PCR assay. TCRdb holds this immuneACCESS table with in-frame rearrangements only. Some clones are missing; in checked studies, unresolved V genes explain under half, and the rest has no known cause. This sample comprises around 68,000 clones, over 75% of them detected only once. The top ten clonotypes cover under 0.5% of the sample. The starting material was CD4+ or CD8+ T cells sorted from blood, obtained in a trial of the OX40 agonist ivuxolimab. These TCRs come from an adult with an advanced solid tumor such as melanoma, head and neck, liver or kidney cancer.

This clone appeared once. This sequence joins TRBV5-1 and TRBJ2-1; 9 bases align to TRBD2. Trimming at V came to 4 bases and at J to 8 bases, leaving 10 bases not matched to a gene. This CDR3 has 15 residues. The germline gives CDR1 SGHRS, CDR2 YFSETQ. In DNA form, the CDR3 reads TGCGCCAGCAGCCCGGGACTAGCTGGGGTCCATGAGCAGTTCTTC. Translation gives CASSPGLAGVHEQFF.

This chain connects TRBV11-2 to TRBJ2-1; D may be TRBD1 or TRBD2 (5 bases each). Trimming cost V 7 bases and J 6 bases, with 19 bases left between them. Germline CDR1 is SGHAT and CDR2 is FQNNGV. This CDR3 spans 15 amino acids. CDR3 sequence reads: CASIKGTGPPNEQFF. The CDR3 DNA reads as TGTGCCAGCATCAAAGGGACCGGCCCCCCCAATGAGCAGTTCTTC.

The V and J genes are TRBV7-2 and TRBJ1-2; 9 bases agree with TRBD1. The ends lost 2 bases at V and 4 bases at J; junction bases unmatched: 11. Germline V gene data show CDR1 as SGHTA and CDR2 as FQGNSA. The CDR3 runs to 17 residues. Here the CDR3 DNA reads TGTGCCAGCAGCTTAAGTGTCGGGGGACAGGGACTCTATGGCTACACCTTC. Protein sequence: CASSLSVGGQGLYGYTF.

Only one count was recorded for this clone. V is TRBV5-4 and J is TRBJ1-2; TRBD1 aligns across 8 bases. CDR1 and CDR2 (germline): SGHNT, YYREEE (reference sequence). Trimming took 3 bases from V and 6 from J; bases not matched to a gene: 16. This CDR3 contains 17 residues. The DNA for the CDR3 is TGTGCCAGCAGCTCCCCAGGGGGCTCTAGGGGTGGGAATGGCTACACCTTC. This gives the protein CASSSPGGSRGGNGYTF.

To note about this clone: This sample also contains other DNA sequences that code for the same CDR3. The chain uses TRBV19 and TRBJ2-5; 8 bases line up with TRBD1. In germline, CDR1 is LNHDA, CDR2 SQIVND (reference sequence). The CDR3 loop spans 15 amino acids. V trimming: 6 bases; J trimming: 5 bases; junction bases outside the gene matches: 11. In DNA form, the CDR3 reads TGTGCCAGTAGCACAACTCCGGACAGGGTCGAGACCCAGTACTTC. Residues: CASSTTPDRVETQYF.

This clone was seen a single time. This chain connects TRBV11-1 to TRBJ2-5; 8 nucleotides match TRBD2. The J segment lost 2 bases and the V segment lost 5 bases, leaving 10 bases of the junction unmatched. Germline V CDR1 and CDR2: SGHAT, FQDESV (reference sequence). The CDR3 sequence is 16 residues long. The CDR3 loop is CASSPSSGGAQETQYF. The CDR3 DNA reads TGTGCCAGCAGCCCTTCGAGCGGGGGTGCTCAAGAGACCCAGTACTTC.

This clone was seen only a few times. CDR3 sequence reads: CASSAQQFTGELFF. CDR3 bases: TGCGCCAGCAGTGCGCAGCAATTCACCGGGGAGCTGTTTTTT. The chain couples TRBV10-1 to TRBJ2-2; no clear D gene. The CDR3 has 14 amino acids. V was pared by 4 bases and J by 4 bases, with 10 bases between. Germline values: CDR1 WNHNN, CDR2 SYGVQD (reference sequence).

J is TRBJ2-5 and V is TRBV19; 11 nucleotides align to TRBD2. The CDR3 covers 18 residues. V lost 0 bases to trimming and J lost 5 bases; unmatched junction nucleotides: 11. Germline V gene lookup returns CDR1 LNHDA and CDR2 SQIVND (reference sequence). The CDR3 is CASSIEGLAALPGETQYF. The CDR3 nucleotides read TGTGCCAGTAGTATAGAGGGACTAGCGGCCCTCCCGGGGGAGACCCAGTACTTC.

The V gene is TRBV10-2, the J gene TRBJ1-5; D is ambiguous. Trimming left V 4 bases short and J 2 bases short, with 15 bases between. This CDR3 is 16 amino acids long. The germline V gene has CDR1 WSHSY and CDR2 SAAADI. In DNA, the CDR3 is TGCGCCAGCAGTGGTCCCCTCGGGAGGGGCAATCAGCCCCAGCATTTT. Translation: CASSGPLGRGNQPQHF.

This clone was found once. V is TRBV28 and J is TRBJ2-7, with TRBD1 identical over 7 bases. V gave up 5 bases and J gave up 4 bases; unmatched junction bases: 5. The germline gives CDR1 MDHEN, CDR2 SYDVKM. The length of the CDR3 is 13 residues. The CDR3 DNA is TGTGCCAGCAGTGGGGCAGGGGGTTACGAGCAGTACTTC. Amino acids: CASSGAGGYEQYF. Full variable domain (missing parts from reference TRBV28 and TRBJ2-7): DVKVTQSSRYLVKRTGEKVFLECVQDMDHENMFWYRQDPGLGLRLIYFSYDVKMKEKGDIPEGYSVSREKKERFSLILESASTNQTSMYLCASSGAGGYEQYFGPGTRLTVT.

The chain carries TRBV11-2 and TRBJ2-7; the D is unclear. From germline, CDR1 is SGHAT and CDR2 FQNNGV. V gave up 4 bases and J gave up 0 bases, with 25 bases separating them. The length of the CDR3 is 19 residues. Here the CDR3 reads CASSSGWGLVVSRSYEQYF. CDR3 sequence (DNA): TGTGCCAGCAGCTCTGGCTGGGGATTGGTTGTGAGTCGCTCCTACGAGCAGTACTTC.

The CDR3 here is CASGGQGTGELFF. For the CDR3, the DNA is TGCGCCAGCGGGGGACAGGGGACCGGGGAGCTGTTTTTT. The chain links TRBV10-2 to TRBJ2-2, with 10 nucleotides matching TRBD1. The length of the CDR3 is 13 residues. Germline V gives CDR1 WSHSY, CDR2 SAAADI. Trimming removed 8 bases from V and 5 bases from J; junction bases left unmatched: 2.

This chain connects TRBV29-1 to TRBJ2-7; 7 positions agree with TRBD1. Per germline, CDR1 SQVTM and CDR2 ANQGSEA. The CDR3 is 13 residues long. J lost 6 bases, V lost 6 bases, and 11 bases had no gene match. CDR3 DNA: TGCAGCGTGGCCCTGGACAGGCTGCGCGAGCAGTACTTC. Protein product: CSVALDRLREQYF.